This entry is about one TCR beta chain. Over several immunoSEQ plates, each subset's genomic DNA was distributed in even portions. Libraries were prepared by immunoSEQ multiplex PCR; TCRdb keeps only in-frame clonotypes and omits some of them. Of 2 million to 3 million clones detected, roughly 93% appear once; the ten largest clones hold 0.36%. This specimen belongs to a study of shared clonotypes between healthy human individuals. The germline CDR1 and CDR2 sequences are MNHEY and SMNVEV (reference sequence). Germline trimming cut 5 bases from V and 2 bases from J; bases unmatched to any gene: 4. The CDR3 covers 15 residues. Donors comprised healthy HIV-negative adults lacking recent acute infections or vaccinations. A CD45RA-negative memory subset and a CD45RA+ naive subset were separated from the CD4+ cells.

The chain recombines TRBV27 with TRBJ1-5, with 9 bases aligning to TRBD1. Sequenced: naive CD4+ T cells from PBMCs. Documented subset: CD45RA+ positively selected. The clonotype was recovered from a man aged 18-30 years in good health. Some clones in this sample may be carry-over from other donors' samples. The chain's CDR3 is CASSGTGSGNQPQHF. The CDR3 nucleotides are TGTGCCAGCAGTGGGACAGGGTCGGGCAATCAGCCCCAGCATTTT.